A selection of T cell receptor beta chains follows, all from one sample in a study of early T cells in non-severe SARS-CoV-2 infection. TCRdb ran MiXCR on the 5' RACE reads and lists one entry per CDR3 protein. The sample records about 55,000 distinct CDR3 sequences, around 13% being singletons. Source material: whole blood. Receptors originate from an adult who was a healthcare worker with PCR-confirmed SARS-CoV-2 infection or an uninfected control (not recorded which). CDR3s include the opening cysteine and the closing phenylalanine or tryptophan. A D gene is named only where the DNA matches it firmly. Size tells how often a clone was seen (once, few, many) or the class of an expanded clone, and some rows leave it out.

d_call	v_call	cdr3_length	j_call	clone_size	cdr3_aa	cdr3_nt
TRBD1	TRBV25-1	12	TRBJ2-7	.	CASWGDRDEQYF	TGTGCCAGCTGGGGAGACAGGGACGAGCAGTACTTC
TRBD1	TRBV18	15	TRBJ1-6	.	CASSLDRGGNSPLHF	TGTGCCAGCTCACTCGACAGGGGAGGAAATTCACCCCTCCACTTT
.	TRBV7-9	14	TRBJ2-1	few	CASVLVGAYNEQFF	TGTGCCAGCGTCTTGGTAGGGGCATACAATGAGCAGTTCTTC
TRBD2	TRBV3-1	19	TRBJ2-3	few	CASSQGLAGVRVSTDTQYF	TGTGCCAGCAGCCAGGGACTAGCGGGTGTCAGAGTAAGCACAGATACGCAGTATTTT
.	TRBV29-1	9	TRBJ1-1	.	CSVEAEAFF	TGCAGCGTTGAAGCCGAAGCTTTCTTT
TRBD2	TRBV15	16	TRBJ2-5	few	CATSRSTSGGQETQYF	TGTGCCACCAGCAGATCAACTAGCGGGGGGCAAGAGACCCAGTACTTC
TRBD1	TRBV12-3/TRBV12-4	18	TRBJ2-3	many	CASSLRKGTGFPEDTQYF	TGTGCCAGCAGTTTACGTAAGGGGACAGGGTTTCCCGAAGATACGCAGTATTTT
TRBD1	TRBV5-1	14	TRBJ2-1	few	CASSFGTGYNEQFF	TGCGCCAGCAGCTTCGGGACAGGGTACAATGAGCAGTTCTTC
TRBD2	TRBV7-9	17	TRBJ2-6	.	CASSYLRGVSGANVLTF	TGTGCCAGCAGCTACCTCCGGGGGGTCTCTGGGGCCAACGTCCTGACTTTC
.	TRBV2	14	TRBJ2-4	few	CASSHRTRQDIQYF	TGTGCCAGCAGTCATAGGACCAGGCAGGACATTCAGTACTTC
.	TRBV6-2/TRBV6-3	15	TRBJ2-1	few	CASSSLTSIYNEQFF	TGTGCCAGCAGTTCCCTTACTAGTATTTACAATGAGCAGTTCTTC
.	TRBV3-1	13	TRBJ2-2	few	CASSRRNTGELFF	TGTGCCAGCAGCCGCAGGAACACCGGGGAGCTGTTTTTT
TRBD1	TRBV9	15	TRBJ2-2	few	CASSPWTGATGELFF	TGTGCCAGCAGCCCCTGGACAGGGGCCACCGGGGAGCTGTTTTTT
.	TRBV6-4	14	TRBJ2-2	many	CASSDSRGAGELFF	TGTGCCAGCAGTGACTCGAGGGGAGCGGGGGAGCTGTTTTTT
TRBD1	TRBV7-2	16	TRBJ2-2	many	CASSVRTGGNTGELFF	TGTGCCAGCAGCGTAAGGACAGGGGGAAACACCGGGGAGCTGTTTTTT